This T cell receptor (beta chain) was recovered during a study of blood T cell repertoires in COVID-19. Study summary: COVID-19 samples, acute and convalescent, were from the United States, Italy and Spain. In each case, the material was cDNA or gDNA derived from T cells, B-cell-depleted T cells, or PBMCs.

Original methodology: Estimates of nucleated cell counts were drawn from the amplification of reference gene primers. The table came from immunoSEQ multiplex PCR; TCRdb's copy has only in-frame clones and leaves some out. Clone size and the V and J calls come from that table; the DNA yielded D and trimming. In the table there are about 77,000 clones, more than 60% of which are singletons. V lost 2 bases to trimming and J lost 4 bases; unmatched junction nucleotides: 7. Germline V gene data show CDR1 as LNHDA and CDR2 as SQIVND (reference sequence). The CDR3 is 15 residues long. The sequence was collected from a man aged 55 to 70 with acute or convalescent COVID-19. The sequencing input was peripheral blood. The chain joins TRBV19 to TRBJ1-2; 7 bases line up with TRBD1. CDR3 protein: CASSITQTGSYGYTF. The CDR3 nucleotides are TGTGCCAGTAGTATAACCCAGACAGGGAGCTATGGCTACACCTTC.